The next 27 T cell receptor beta chains were all read from a single sample in a study of T-cell memory formation after mild COVID-19 (dated by TCRdb to the early 2020s). The library was built by means of 5' RACE. This sample was sequenced with an Illumina NovaSeq 6000. The public reads were reprocessed in TCRdb via fastp at Q25 and MiXCR, keeping in-frame beta chains. Rows merge per CDR3 protein into single entries with the most common DNA and genes. The sample records hundreds of thousands of distinct CDR3 sequences, about 20% of which are singletons. 12% of the sample lies in the top ten. Material for sequencing was PBMCs or a T cell subset sorted from them (not recorded which). The receptors derive from an adult woman who had mild COVID-19 (a few samples of this study predate the infection). The sample titles of this study are shuffled in the database, so cell type and time point are left out; the donor was told from shared clones.

This clonotype was observed a handful of times. The chain joins TRBV6-5 to TRBJ2-1, with TRBD2 matching over 11 bases. Trimming took 2 bases from V and 5 from J; bases not matched to a gene: 11. Germline V gene sequence: CDR1 MNHEY, CDR2 SVGAGI. CDR3 size: 18 residues. The CDR3 DNA reads as TGTGCCAGCAGTTACGTTGCCCCACTAGCGGGAGTGGACAATGAGCAGTTCTTC. Residues: CASSYVAPLAGVDNEQFF.

The chain employs TRBV11-2 and TRBJ2-3; D unresolved. The germline V gene has CDR1 SGHAT and CDR2 FQNNGV. V dropped 5 bases and J dropped 2 bases, with 17 bases sitting between them. This CDR3 region has 16 residues. This CDR3 is CASSTPLWGLTDTQYF. The CDR3 DNA is TGTGCCAGCAGCACTCCTCTTTGGGGTCTCACAGATACGCAGTATTTT. Looking up the rest from reference TRBV11-2 and TRBJ2-3 gives the full variable domain: EAGVAQSPRYKIIEKRQSVAFWCNPISGHATLYWYQQILGQGPKLLIQFQNNGVVDDSQLPKDRFSAERLKGVDSTLKIQPAKLEDSAVYLCASSTPLWGLTDTQYFGPGTRLTVL.

This clonotype showed up just a few times. The chain employs TRBV3-1 and TRBJ1-3; D is unresolved. Germline-derived CDR1 and CDR2 are LGHDT and YNNKEL (reference sequence). The CDR3 is 13 amino acids. With 1 base removed from V and 2 bases from J, the gap between germline ends came to 3 bases. CDR3 amino acids: CASSQVTGNTIYF. The CDR3 nucleotides are TGTGCCAGCAGCCAAGTTACTGGAAACACCATATATTTT.

In nucleotides, the CDR3 is TGTGCCAGCAGCCGCCGCCGGGACACCACAGATACGCAGTATTTT. It specifies CASSRRRDTTDTQYF. This sequence joins TRBV7-8 and TRBJ2-3; tentative D call: TRBD1 (6 bases). Germline V CDR1 and CDR2: SGHVS, FQNEAQ. The CDR3 is 15 residues long. Trimming cost V 5 bases and J 2 bases, with 14 bases left between them. The variable domain in full, completed from reference TRBV7-8 and TRBJ2-3, reads GAGVSQSPRYKVAKRGQDVALRCDPISGHVSLFWYQQALGQGPEFLTYFQNEAQLDKSGLPSDRFFAERPEGSVSTLKIQRTQQEDSAVYLCASSRRRDTTDTQYFGPGTRLTVL.

This clonotype was counted between two and nine times. The V and J genes are TRBV7-2 and TRBJ2-1; D may be TRBD2 (6 bases). CDR1 is SGHTA, CDR2 FQGNSA, per germline. CDR3 length: 11 amino acids. Trimming took off 6 bases at V and 10 bases at J, with 10 bases between the two ends. The CDR3 region has the DNA TGTGCCAGCAGACAAACTAGCGAGCAGTTCTTC. Protein sequence: CASRQTSEQFF.

The gene calls are TRBV4-2 and TRBJ2-1; maybe TRBD1 (6 bases). There are 15 residues in the CDR3. Trimming pared 0 bases from V and 8 bases from J, leaving 14 bases between. Germline V gives CDR1 LGHNA, CDR2 YNFKEQ. The CDR3 coding sequence is TGTGCCAGCAGCCAAGATTTCCTAGGGGGAGATGAGCAGTTCTTC. This translates into CASSQDFLGGDEQFF.

This clonotype was observed at least ten times. The genes are TRBV5-1 and TRBJ2-7; D is unclear. Germline CDR1 SGHRS, CDR2 YFSETQ. This CDR3 has 14 amino acids. The V end lost 1 base, the J end lost 0 bases, and 8 bases lay between the germline ends. The CDR3 loop reads CASSLSAYSYEQYF. For the CDR3, the DNA is TGCGCCAGCAGCTTGTCGGCTTACTCCTACGAGCAGTACTTC.

The rearrangement uses TRBV4-3 and TRBJ2-5, with 9 bases that match TRBD1. J gave up 4 bases and V 6 bases, and 9 bases lay outside the gene matches. Per the germline V gene, CDR1 is LGHNA and CDR2 is YSLEER. The length of the CDR3 is 15 residues. This CDR3 is CASSHPGTGLETQYF. DNA for the CDR3: TGCGCCAGCAGTCATCCCGGGACAGGGTTAGAGACCCAGTACTTC.

This clonotype was observed a handful of times. The chain carries TRBV5-1 and TRBJ2-3; the D gene is possibly TRBD1 (5 bases). Trimming left V 2 bases short and J 4 bases short, with 11 bases between. The CDR3 loop spans 14 amino acids. Germline CDR1 SGHRS, CDR2 YFSETQ. This chain's CDR3 is CASSFTRAADTQYF. For the CDR3, the DNA is TGCGCCAGCAGCTTTACCAGGGCGGCAGATACGCAGTATTTT. The full variable domain, in which reference TRBV5-1 and TRBJ2-3 provide the parts outside the CDR3, is KAGVTQTPRYLIKTRGQQVTLSCSPISGHRSVSWYQQTPGQGLQFLFEYFSETQRNKGNFPGRFSGRQFSNSRSEMNVSTLELGDSALYLCASSFTRAADTQYFGPGTRLTVL.

The chain has TRBV7-9 and TRBJ1-2, with 7 bases fitting TRBD1. The trim removed 2 bases at V and 4 bases at J, leaving 7 bases unmatched. The CDR3 runs to 15 residues. Germline CDR1 reads SEHNR; CDR2 reads FQNEAQ (reference sequence). As DNA, the CDR3 is TGTGCCAGCAGCTTATTCCAGGGGGTATCCTATGGCTACACCTTC. Its translation: CASSLFQGVSYGYTF.

This clonotype has only a few counts. The chain recombines TRBV2 with TRBJ2-2, with a weak D call TRBD2 (5 bases). The germline V gene encodes CDR1 SNHLY and CDR2 FYNNEI. V was trimmed by 8 bases and J by 0 bases, leaving 13 bases between them. The CDR3 has 15 amino acids. The CDR3 loop reads CASFWTYSNTGELFF. CDR3 coding DNA: TGTGCCAGCTTTTGGACTTACTCGAACACCGGGGAGCTGTTTTTT.

This clonotype was seen a handful of times. The V and J genes are TRBV7-9 and TRBJ2-6; D uncertain. This CDR3 is built from 15 residues. V dropped 5 bases and J dropped 0 bases, with 8 bases sitting between them. CDR1 is SEHNR, CDR2 FQNEAQ, per germline (reference sequence). In nucleotides, the CDR3 is TGTGCCAGCAGCAAAGGGTTCTCTGGGGCCAACGTCCTGACTTTC. It specifies CASSKGFSGANVLTF.

This clonotype appeared a few times. The chain combines TRBV12-3 or TRBV12-4 with TRBJ1-4; D perhaps matches TRBD1 (5 bases). The V end lost 8 bases, the J end lost 6 bases, and 13 bases lay between the germline ends. The CDR3 has 13 amino acids. CDR3 in amino acids: CASSRAGYEKLFF. The CDR3 DNA is TGTGCCAGCTCCAGGGCGGGGTATGAAAAACTGTTTTTT.

This clonotype was recorded at least ten times. The rearrangement joins TRBV5-1 to TRBJ1-1; D possibly corresponds to TRBD1 (5 bases). There are 14 residues in the CDR3. V lost 0 bases and J 6 bases, leaving 12 bases between the germline ends. Germline V gives CDR1 SGHRS, CDR2 YFSETQ. This CDR3 reads CASSLEGSTAEAFF. The CDR3 bases are TGCGCCAGCAGCTTGGAGGGGAGTACGGCTGAAGCTTTCTTT.

This clonotype has just a few counts. V and J are TRBV9 and TRBJ2-6; D is uncertain. CDR1 is SGDLS and CDR2 is YYNGEE in the germline V gene. CDR3 length equals 18 residues. V was clipped by 3 bases and J by 0 bases, with 16 bases between them. DNA of the CDR3: TGTGCCAGCAGCGCGTGGGGAAGACTGAGCTCTGGGGCCAACGTCCTGACTTTC. It specifies CASSAWGRLSSGANVLTF.

This clonotype was recorded a few times. This chain links TRBV7-3 with TRBJ2-3; 8 bases agree with TRBD1. The CDR3 covers 16 residues. J was trimmed by 0 bases and V by 5 bases; bases with no gene match: 7. In germline, CDR1 is SGHTA, CDR2 FQGTGA. The CDR3 coding sequence is TGTGCCAGCAGCGTAGGGACAGGCGGAAGCACAGATACGCAGTATTTT. This codes for CASSVGTGGSTDTQYF.

CDR3 DNA sequence: TGTGCCAGCAGCGGGGACAGGTCCTTTCATGGCTACACCTTC. Its protein is CASSGDRSFHGYTF. The chain employs TRBV2 and TRBJ1-2; 8 bases fit TRBD1. The V gene end was trimmed by 6 bases and the J gene end by 6 bases; junction bases not matched to a gene: 9. CDR1 and CDR2 (germline): SNHLY, FYNNEI. The CDR3 consists of 14 residues.

This clonotype has a count of ten or more. V and J are TRBV5-1 and TRBJ2-5; D gene unclear. Germline loops: CDR1 SGHRS, CDR2 YFSETQ. The V gene lost 0 bases and the J gene lost 1 base, with 4 bases spanning the gap. The CDR3 is 13 residues long. The CDR3 region is CASSLAFQETQYF. The CDR3 DNA is TGCGCCAGCAGCTTGGCCTTCCAAGAGACCCAGTACTTC.

This clonotype has just a few counts. The chain recombines TRBV5-1 with TRBJ2-1; TRBD1 aligns across 9 bases. CDR1 and CDR2 (germline): SGHRS, YFSETQ. After removal of 4 bases from V and 7 bases from J, the junction contained 6 bases not matched to a gene. The CDR3 sequence is 14 residues long. The CDR3 loop is CASSPGTGRNEQFF. Written as DNA, the CDR3 is TGCGCCAGCAGCCCGGGGACAGGGAGGAATGAGCAGTTCTTC. The full variable domain, its missing parts supplied by reference TRBV5-1 and TRBJ2-1, is KAGVTQTPRYLIKTRGQQVTLSCSPISGHRSVSWYQQTPGQGLQFLFEYFSETQRNKGNFPGRFSGRQFSNSRSEMNVSTLELGDSALYLCASSPGTGRNEQFFGPGTRLTVL.

V is TRBV29-1 and J is TRBJ2-1, with 8 nucleotides matching TRBD1. CDR1 SQVTM and CDR2 ANQGSEA come from the germline V gene. There are 11 residues in the CDR3. J was trimmed by 7 bases and V by 6 bases; bases with no gene match: 2. CDR3 in amino acids: CSVDRANEQFF. The CDR3 DNA reads TGCAGCGTGGACAGGGCAAATGAGCAGTTCTTC.

This clonotype was detected a few times. The chain is built from TRBV20-1 and TRBJ2-1; D unclear. CDR3 length equals 11 residues. V was clipped by 6 bases and J by 6 bases, with 9 bases between them. CDR1 and CDR2 (germline): DFQATT, SNEGSKA (reference sequence). The CDR3 DNA is TGCAGTGCGTCCGGTCTCAATGAGCAGTTCTTC. Translation gives CSASGLNEQFF.

J is TRBJ2-2 and V is TRBV25-1, with no clear D. Trimming shortened V by 6 bases and J by 6 bases, and 8 bases separated the two germline ends. This CDR3 has 12 amino acids. Germline V gene sequence: CDR1 MGHDK, CDR2 SYGVNS. CDR3 residues: CASSQQAGELFF. The CDR3, as DNA: TGTGCCAGCAGCCAGCAGGCCGGGGAGCTGTTTTTT. The full variable domain, in which reference TRBV25-1 and TRBJ2-2 provide the parts outside the CDR3, is EADIYQTPRYLVIGTGKKITLECSQTMGHDKMYWYQQDPGMELHLIHYSYGVNSTEKGDLSSESTVSRIRTEHFPLTLESARPSHTSQYLCASSQQAGELFFGEGSRLTVL.

This clonotype came up a few times. This CDR3 is CASSYSNREQETQYF. The DNA for the CDR3 is TGTGCCAGCAGTTACTCGAACCGGGAACAAGAGACCCAGTACTTC. This chain joins TRBV6-5 and TRBJ2-5; a weak D match, TRBD2 (5 bases). The CDR3 has 15 residues. Germline CDR1 is MNHEY and CDR2 is SVGAGI. The V and J ends lost 0 bases and 2 bases respectively, with 10 bases between them.

This clonotype was counted between two and nine times. This chain joins TRBV25-1 and TRBJ2-5, with D unresolved. Looked up from germline, CDR1 is MGHDK and CDR2 is SYGVNS. V was shortened by 0 bases and J by 1 base, with 12 bases between the two germline ends. CDR3 length: 16 residues. CDR3 coding DNA: TGTGCCAGCAGTGAATATGCCGCGCCGGGCCAAGAGACCCAGTACTTC. Translating it yields CASSEYAAPGQETQYF.

In its sample, this clonotype was seen many times. The V gene is TRBV4-1, the J gene TRBJ2-1; 15 bases align to TRBD2. The CDR3 length is 17 residues. Germline CDR1 MGHRA, CDR2 YSYEKL. The V and J ends lost 4 bases and 6 bases, in that order; junction bases with no gene match: 7. CDR3: CASSRGLAGGTGNEQFF. The DNA for the CDR3 is TGCGCCAGCAGCCGCGGACTAGCGGGGGGGACGGGCAATGAGCAGTTCTTC.

V and J are TRBV2 and TRBJ2-1, with 7 positions matching TRBD2. With 4 bases clipped from V and 2 bases from J, the junction kept 5 bases outside the gene matches. Germline V CDR1 and CDR2: SNHLY, FYNNEI. The CDR3 runs to 15 residues. The CDR3 DNA reads as TGTGCCAGCAGTGCGAGCGGGGTTGCCTACAATGAGCAGTTCTTC. Its translation is CASSASGVAYNEQFF.

In this sample, this clonotype turned up a few times. V gene TRBV20-1 combines with J gene TRBJ2-3, with D possibly TRBD2 on 5 matching bases. Germline CDR1 and CDR2: DFQATT and SNEGSKA (reference sequence). Trimming shortened V by 5 bases and J by 3 bases, and 24 bases separated the two germline ends. This CDR3 comprises 17 residues. CDR3 nucleotide sequence: TGCAGTGCTGACGACCGGCTAGCCCCAACGGGAACAGATACGCAGTATTTT. Translating gives CSADDRLAPTGTDTQYF.